The 12 T cell receptor beta chains given below trace back to one sample, sequenced in a study of early T cells in non-severe SARS-CoV-2 infection (dated by TCRdb to the early 2020s). Library preparation was by 5' RACE. The run used a NextSeq 500. TCRdb applied fastp at Q25 and MiXCR to the public reads, then kept only in-frame beta chains. Identical CDR3 protein sequences are pooled into one entry, listed with their most common genes and DNA. Present in this sample are over 50,000 distinct CDR3 sequences, 7.7% of which were seen just once. The ten largest clones add up to about 10% of the sample. The sample consisted of whole blood, taken at baseline. The receptors here all came from an adult who was a healthcare worker with PCR-confirmed SARS-CoV-2 infection or an uninfected control (not recorded which).

This clonotype was picked up many times. This chain joins TRBV28 and TRBJ2-7; 7 bases fit TRBD1. Germline V gene sequence: CDR1 MDHEN, CDR2 SYDVKM. V shed 5 bases and J 5 bases; nucleotides not matched to a gene: 18. This CDR3 comprises 17 residues. The CDR3 region has the DNA TGTGCCAGCAGTCGGGGAAGACAGGGAGTGATAAGGAACGAGCAGTACTTC. It specifies CASSRGRQGVIRNEQYF.

The chain combines TRBV28 with TRBJ2-3, with a tentative D call TRBD2 (5 bases). The V and J ends lost 4 bases and 2 bases respectively, with 19 bases between them. CDR3 length: 17 residues. Germline V gives CDR1 MDHEN, CDR2 SYDVKM. CDR3 sequence: CASSYISFGIYTDTQYF. The CDR3 DNA follows: TGTGCCAGCAGTTACATCTCTTTCGGGATCTACACAGATACGCAGTATTTT.

This clonotype was seen a few times. The CDR3 DNA follows: TGCGCCAGCAGCTTGGAACAGGGAAGGTCACCCCTCCACTTT. It translates to CASSLEQGRSPLHF. This sequence joins TRBV5-1 and TRBJ1-6, with TRBD1 as a possible D gene (6 bases). CDR3 size: 14 residues. Trimming stripped 0 bases from V and 10 bases from J, with 11 bases between. CDR1 is SGHRS, CDR2 YFSETQ, per germline.

This clonotype was found a few times. The genes are TRBV6-2 or TRBV6-3 and TRBJ2-2; a weak D match, TRBD2 (6 bases). Deletions cut 6 bases from V and 0 bases from J, with 11 bases between. The CDR3 runs to 15 residues. Germline CDR1 reads MNHEY; CDR2 reads SVGEGT. The CDR3 spells CASRTWEANTGELFF. CDR3 nucleotides: TGTGCCAGCAGGACGTGGGAGGCGAACACCGGGGAGCTGTTTTTT.

In this sample, this clonotype turned up many times. The chain recombines TRBV29-1 with TRBJ1-1; no clear D. Germline-derived CDR1 and CDR2 are SQVTM and ANQGSEA. The CDR3 runs to 13 residues. V shed 2 bases and J shed 2 bases, with 9 bases lying between them. CDR3 loop: CSVERSSNTEAFF. For the CDR3, the DNA is TGCAGCGTTGAACGGTCCAGCAACACTGAAGCTTTCTTT.

This clonotype occurred many times. V usage is TRBV18 and J usage is TRBJ2-2; TRBD2 agrees at 11 bases. The CDR3 length is 17 residues. After removal of 3 bases from V and 3 bases from J, the junction contained 6 bases not matched to a gene. Germline-derived CDR1 and CDR2 are KGHSH and LQKENI. The chain's CDR3 is CASSPIGTSGHTGELFF. Here the CDR3 DNA reads TGTGCCAGCTCACCGATCGGGACTAGCGGCCACACCGGGGAGCTGTTTTTT.

This clonotype was observed a few times. The chain combines TRBV4-3 with TRBJ2-7, with D hard to call. The CDR3 extends over 13 amino acids. Trimming took off 4 bases at V and 3 bases at J, with 10 bases between the two ends. Germline assignment: CDR1 LGHNA and CDR2 YSLEER. CDR3 residues: CASSPSLYYEQYF. For the CDR3, the DNA is TGCGCCAGCAGCCCCAGCTTGTACTACGAGCAGTACTTC.

The chain recombines TRBV19 with TRBJ1-5, with 7 bases aligning to TRBD1. V dropped 9 bases and J dropped 2; count of bases not matched to a gene: 10. The CDR3 sequence is 15 residues long. Per the germline V gene, CDR1 is LNHDA and CDR2 is SQIVND (reference sequence). The CDR3 here is CASELQGVGNQPQHF. The CDR3 DNA follows: TGTGCCAGCGAATTGCAGGGGGTAGGCAATCAGCCCCAGCATTTT. The full variable domain, in which reference TRBV19 and TRBJ1-5 provide the parts outside the CDR3, is DGGITQSPKYLFRKEGQNVTLSCEQNLNHDAMYWYRQDPGQGLRLIYYSQIVNDFQKGDIAEGYSVSREKKESFPLTVTSAQKNPTAFYLCASELQGVGNQPQHFGDGTRLSIL.

This clonotype appeared a few times. The chain links TRBV6-5 to TRBJ1-1; D possibly corresponds to TRBD1 (5 bases). The CDR3 sequence is 17 residues long. The germline V gene has CDR1 MNHEY and CDR2 SVGAGI. V lost 0 bases to trimming and J lost 2 bases, with 16 bases between them. The CDR3 spells CASSYSPNRYGNTEAFF. The CDR3 region has the DNA TGTGCCAGCAGTTACTCGCCCAACAGGTACGGAAACACTGAAGCTTTCTTT.

This chain links TRBV11-2 with TRBJ2-1, with TRBD1 as a possible D gene (5 bases). V gave up 5 bases and J gave up 4 bases, with 12 bases separating them. There are 14 residues in the CDR3. Germline V gene lookup returns CDR1 SGHAT and CDR2 FQNNGV. The DNA for the CDR3 is TGTGCCAGCAGCCGCGCCGGACATTACAATGAGCAGTTCTTC. This sequence encodes CASSRAGHYNEQFF.

This clonotype was counted a few times. The rearrangement uses TRBV29-1 and TRBJ2-7, with D possibly being TRBD1 (5 bases). CDR1 is SQVTM and CDR2 is ANQGSEA in the germline V gene. The CDR3 sequence is 12 residues long. Between the trimmed V and J ends, which lost 7 bases and 0 bases, there was a span of 10 bases. This chain's CDR3 is CSAETDSYEQYF. The CDR3 DNA follows: TGCAGCGCTGAGACAGACTCCTACGAGCAGTACTTC.

This chain links TRBV20-1 with TRBJ2-7; D is ambiguous. The CDR3 consists of 16 residues. Germline lookup yields CDR1 DFQATT and CDR2 SNEGSKA (reference sequence). V lost 6 bases, J lost 0 bases, and 21 bases lay in between. Here the CDR3 reads CSAYRSYGASSYEQYF. The CDR3 bases are TGCAGTGCGTATAGGTCATACGGCGCTAGCTCCTACGAGCAGTACTTC.